One sample yielded the 25 T cell receptor beta chains listed below, sequenced in a study of spatial heterogeneity in lung cancer. Regarding the study as a whole: Tumor mutation count correlated with how many alpha and beta TCRs expanded intratumorally.

Regarding time point: sample taken at primary tumor resection. TCRdb reanalysed the 5' RACE reads using MiXCR and keeps one entry per CDR3 protein. The sample consists of 5,000 to 8,000 distinct CDR3 sequences, around 7.1% of them appearing once. These receptors are not linked to any known antigen. The sequenced sample was lung tumor tissue, obtained at surgery. The receptors here all came from a male donor with early-stage non-small cell lung cancer.

This clonotype has at least ten counts. The chain recombines TRBV7-8 with TRBJ1-2, with D unclear. CDR1 is SGHVS and CDR2 is FQNEAQ in the germline V gene. This CDR3 is 14 amino acids long. Trimming cost V 4 bases and J 7 bases, with 16 bases left between them. The CDR3 DNA reads TGTGCCAGCAGCTCCTTCGGAGTGGGTAGTGGCTACACCTTC. This codes for CASSSFGVGSGYTF. Full variable domain (outside the CDR3, taken from reference TRBV7-8 and TRBJ1-2): GAGVSQSPRYKVAKRGQDVALRCDPISGHVSLFWYQQALGQGPEFLTYFQNEAQLDKSGLPSDRFFAERPEGSVSTLKIQRTQQEDSAVYLCASSSFGVGSGYTFGSGTRLTVV.

This clonotype was counted at least ten times. This chain joins TRBV7-6 and TRBJ1-6; TRBD1 might be the D (6 bases). Germline V gene sequence: CDR1 SGHVS, CDR2 FNYEAQ. V gave up 1 base and J gave up 5 bases, with 15 bases separating them. The CDR3 has 17 amino acids. This chain's CDR3 is CASSLGSRGSDNSPLHF. The DNA for the CDR3 is TGTGCCAGCAGCTTAGGGAGCAGGGGCAGCGATAATTCACCCCTCCACTTT.

This clonotype was recorded at least ten times. V is TRBV6-6 and J is TRBJ1-1; 7 bases fit TRBD1. The CDR3 is made up of 12 amino acids. Per the germline V gene, CDR1 is MNHNY and CDR2 is SVGAGI (reference sequence). J lost 8 bases, V lost 6 bases, and 6 bases had no gene match. DNA of the CDR3: TGTGCCAGCAGGGTACAGGGGAAAGAAGCTTTCTTT. It specifies CASRVQGKEAFF.

This clonotype was seen many times. The chain links TRBV19 to TRBJ2-1; 7 nucleotides align to TRBD2. With V trimmed by 1 base and J by 5 bases, 8 bases remained unmatched. Germline CDR1 LNHDA, CDR2 SQIVND (reference sequence). The CDR3 totals 16 residues. In DNA form, the CDR3 reads TGTGCCAGTAGTATAGTAGCAGCGGGAAAGAACAATGAGCAGTTCTTC. It is translated as CASSIVAAGKNNEQFF.

This clonotype was seen repeatedly, ten times or more. The chain recombines TRBV2 with TRBJ2-2; 13 bases are a match to TRBD2. Trimming cost V 6 bases and J 3 bases; bases outside gene matches: 4. The length of the CDR3 is 16 residues. Germline CDR1 is SNHLY and CDR2 is FYNNEI. CDR3 region: CASRALAGGYTGELFF. The CDR3 region has the DNA TGTGCCAGCAGAGCACTAGCGGGAGGGTACACCGGGGAGCTGTTTTTT. Variable domain in full (rest from reference TRBV2 and TRBJ2-2): EPEVTQTPSHQVTQMGQEVILRCVPISNHLYFYWYRQILGQKVEFLVSFYNNEISEKSEIFDDQFSVERPDGSNFTLKIRSTKLEDSAMYFCASRALAGGYTGELFFGEGSRLTVL.

There are many counts of this clonotype. The genes are TRBV27 and TRBJ2-7; 10 bases match TRBD1. Germline trimming cut 6 bases from V and 5 bases from J; bases unmatched to any gene: 10. The CDR3 loop spans 15 amino acids. Germline values: CDR1 MNHEY, CDR2 SMNVEV (reference sequence). The CDR3 loop reads CASRGAGTGAHEQYF. The DNA for the CDR3 is TGTGCCAGCAGGGGTGCCGGGACAGGGGCGCACGAGCAGTACTTC.

By sample fraction, this clonotype is medium-sized. J is TRBJ2-1 and V is TRBV7-2; 7 nucleotides agree with TRBD2. The CDR3 has 16 amino acids. V lost 1 base, J lost 0 bases, and 3 bases stayed unmatched. Germline V lookup: CDR1 SGHTA, CDR2 FQGNSA. This CDR3 is CASSLELAVSYNEQFF. DNA for the CDR3: TGTGCCAGCAGCTTAGAGCTAGCGGTCTCCTACAATGAGCAGTTCTTC.

The chain is built from TRBV6-5 and TRBJ2-5; D is undetermined. The CDR3 loop spans 15 amino acids. Germline loops: CDR1 MNHEY, CDR2 SVGAGI. V dropped 0 bases and J dropped 2 bases, with 10 bases sitting between them. The CDR3 is CASSYSIERQETQYF. The CDR3 DNA is TGTGCCAGCAGTTACTCGATAGAGAGGCAAGAGACCCAGTACTTC.

There are many counts of this clonotype. V usage is TRBV11-2 and J usage is TRBJ1-2; D not certain. The CDR3 runs to 14 residues. Germline lookup yields CDR1 SGHAT and CDR2 FQNNGV. The V end was cut by 4 bases, the J end by 4 bases, with 13 bases between. In DNA, the CDR3 is TGTGCCAGCAGCTCCTCGCGGGCCCTCTATGGCTACACCTTC. Encoded protein: CASSSSRALYGYTF. The whole variable domain, remainder taken from reference TRBV11-2 and TRBJ1-2, is EAGVAQSPRYKIIEKRQSVAFWCNPISGHATLYWYQQILGQGPKLLIQFQNNGVVDDSQLPKDRFSAERLKGVDSTLKIQPAKLEDSAVYLCASSSSRALYGYTFGSGTRLTVV.

In this sample, this clonotype turned up many times. The chain carries TRBV7-2 and TRBJ1-5; the D is unclear. Germline lookup yields CDR1 SGHTA and CDR2 FQGNSA. CDR3 size: 15 residues. The V and J ends lost 2 bases and 0 bases respectively, with 8 bases between them. Here the CDR3 reads CASSLFTNSNQPQHF. The CDR3 DNA sequence: TGTGCCAGCAGCTTATTTACTAATAGCAATCAGCCCCAGCATTTT.

This clonotype was recorded at least ten times. This chain uses TRBV20-1 with TRBJ2-2, with 9 nucleotides matching TRBD2. The CDR3 covers 14 residues. In germline, CDR1 is DFQATT, CDR2 SNEGSKA (reference sequence). Trimming cost V 3 bases and J 5 bases; bases outside gene matches: 4. CDR3 loop: CSASASGVTGELFF. CDR3 in DNA: TGCAGTGCTAGTGCTAGCGGGGTAACCGGGGAGCTGTTTTTT.

This clonotype was detected many times. The rearrangement links TRBV3-1 to TRBJ1-6, with D hard to call. V shed 3 bases and J shed 7 bases, with 10 bases lying between them. The CDR3 loop spans 14 amino acids. Germline V gene lookup returns CDR1 LGHDT and CDR2 YNNKEL (reference sequence). The CDR3 protein is CASSQMHGNSPLHF. Written as DNA, the CDR3 is TGTGCCAGCAGCCAGATGCATGGCAATTCACCCCTCCACTTT.

This clonotype is deemed medium-sized. The chain couples TRBV2 to TRBJ2-1, with 13 bases matching TRBD2. The CDR3 consists of 16 residues. Germline V CDR1 and CDR2: SNHLY, FYNNEI. The trim removed 6 bases at V and 0 bases at J, leaving 2 bases unmatched. CDR3 in amino acids: CASSGTSGVSYNEQFF. Written as DNA, the CDR3 is TGTGCCAGCAGCGGGACTAGCGGGGTCTCCTACAATGAGCAGTTCTTC.

Judged by abundance, this clonotype is medium-sized (0.01 to 0.1%). V and J are TRBV28 and TRBJ2-5; 8 nucleotides agree with TRBD2. The CDR3 length is 17 residues. Per germline, CDR1 MDHEN and CDR2 SYDVKM. The trim removed 0 bases at V and 2 bases at J, leaving 8 bases unmatched. DNA for the CDR3: TGTGCCAGCAGTTTATGGACAGCGGGAGAAACTCAAGAGACCCAGTACTTC. Protein product: CASSLWTAGETQETQYF.

This clonotype was counted many times. The rearrangement joins TRBV7-8 to TRBJ2-3; 7 bases are shared with TRBD1. This CDR3 contains 14 residues. CDR1 is SGHVS, CDR2 FQNEAQ, per germline. The ends lost 1 base at V and 4 bases at J; junction bases unmatched: 2. The CDR3 bases are TGTGCCAGCAGCTTAGTTACAGGGGCAGATACGCAGTATTTT. Protein sequence: CASSLVTGADTQYF.

Sample share makes this clonotype medium-sized. V is TRBV20-1 and J is TRBJ1-6, with D possibly being TRBD1 (6 bases). Germline assignment: CDR1 DFQATT and CDR2 SNEGSKA (reference sequence). The CDR3 loop spans 18 amino acids. Trimming pared 5 bases from V and 0 bases from J, leaving 20 bases between. The CDR3 coding sequence is TGCAGTGCTCGGAGGGGGGCCTCTAGGAGCTCCTATAATTCACCCCTCCACTTT. It encodes CSARRGASRSSYNSPLHF.

This clonotype is labeled medium-sized. The V and J genes are TRBV7-2 and TRBJ2-2; possibly TRBD2 for D (7 bases). This CDR3 contains 16 residues. The V end lost 5 bases, the J end lost 4 bases, and 17 bases lay between the germline ends. The V gene's germline CDR1 is SGHTA and CDR2 FQGNSA. CDR3 coding DNA: TGTGCCAGCAGCCCTAATGGGGGGGGCAGCACCGGGGAGCTGTTTTTT. Translated, it gives CASSPNGGGSTGELFF.

By share, this clonotype ranks as medium-sized. The genes are TRBV11-2 and TRBJ2-7, with TRBD2 matching 12 bases. CDR3 length: 13 amino acids. V shed 2 bases and J 7 bases; nucleotides not matched to a gene: 0. The germline V gene encodes CDR1 SGHAT and CDR2 FQNNGV. CDR3 DNA: TGTGCCAGCAGCTTAACTAGCGGGGGGGAGCAGTACTTC. It specifies CASSLTSGGEQYF.

Relative to its sample, this clonotype is medium-sized (0.01 to 0.1%). The chain uses TRBV7-2 and TRBJ1-2; possibly TRBD1 for D (6 bases). The CDR3 has 12 amino acids. Per germline, CDR1 SGHTA and CDR2 FQGNSA. V was shortened by 6 bases and J by 6 bases, with 11 bases between the two germline ends. The CDR3 DNA follows: TGTGCCAGCAGGAGACAGGAGGATGGCTACACCTTC. Its translation: CASRRQEDGYTF.

By share, this clonotype ranks as medium-sized (0.01 to 0.1%). J is TRBJ1-2 and V is TRBV10-3; possible D gene TRBD1, 6 bases. The CDR3 totals 12 residues. Trimming removed 9 bases at V and 4 bases at J, with 12 bases between. Germline loops: CDR1 ENHRY, CDR2 SYGVKD. The CDR3: CAIYADSYGYTF. Here the CDR3 DNA reads TGTGCCATTTACGCGGACAGCTATGGCTACACCTTC.

This clonotype is judged medium-sized. This chain links TRBV21-1 with TRBJ2-3; the listed D gene, TRBD1, was not tested against the DNA. TRBV21-1 is shown as a pseudogene. CDR3 size: 14 residues. In DNA form, the CDR3 reads TGTGCCAGCATTCGCAGGGTGCCGCCCTTTGAGCAGTATTTT. Its translation is CASIRRVPPFEQYF.

Many counts were recorded for this clonotype. CDR3 sequence: CASSPRAGSNAVNTEAFF. The CDR3 coding sequence is TGTGCCAGCAGCCCAAGGGCAGGGTCTAACGCGGTGAACACTGAAGCTTTCTTT. The chain carries TRBV7-2 and TRBJ1-1; D may be TRBD1 (5 bases). Per germline, CDR1 SGHTA and CDR2 FQGNSA. The CDR3 totals 18 residues. V lost 5 bases to trimming and J lost 0 bases, with 22 bases between them.

A few counts support this clonotype. The V call is TRBV7-9, the J call TRBJ2-1; 7 bases line up with TRBD2. Trimming took 3 bases from V and 5 from J; bases not matched to a gene: 4. CDR1 is SEHNR and CDR2 is FQNEAQ in the germline V gene (reference sequence). CDR3 size: 14 residues. In DNA, the CDR3 is TGTGCCAGCAGCTTGGTGGGGAGGGACAATGAGCAGTTCTTC. This gives the protein CASSLVGRDNEQFF.

This clonotype is medium-sized in the sample. This chain connects TRBV28 to TRBJ2-5; 7 bases align to TRBD1. The V gene end was trimmed by 4 bases and the J gene end by 2 bases; junction bases not matched to a gene: 4. The CDR3 is 14 amino acids. CDR1 is MDHEN, CDR2 SYDVKM, per germline. The CDR3 spells CASSSQGQQETQYF. CDR3 bases: TGTGCCAGCAGTTCACAGGGGCAACAAGAGACCCAGTACTTC.

Written as DNA, the CDR3 is TGTGCCAGCAGTGAGTTTATGATTAGCACAGATACGCAGTATTTT. Protein: CASSEFMISTDTQYF. The chain links TRBV6-1 to TRBJ2-3; D not resolved. Germline assignment: CDR1 MNHNS and CDR2 SASEGT. The CDR3 sequence is 15 residues long. Trimming removed 3 bases at V and 0 bases at J, with 10 bases between.